This T cell receptor beta chain was captured in a study of shared clonotypes between healthy human individuals. CD8 cells regarded as naive lacked CD45RO, were positively chosen for CCR7, and omitted terminally differentiated effector memory CD45RA+ cells. Donors were Caucasian adults residing in Nashville, Tennessee, USA. Study-level points and caveats: Among the subsets, naive ones generally showed larger estimated richness than memory ones.

It was across several immunoSEQ plates that each subset's genomic DNA was evenly split. This table comes from immunoSEQ multiplex PCR, and its TCRdb copy is limited to in-frame clones, with some not included. The data contain more than 2 million clones, about 94% of them seen just once; the ten biggest clones take up more than 1.5%. Details on this clone: Its antigen is not identified.

V shed 6 bases and J shed 0 bases, with 9 bases lying between them. This CDR3 is built from 13 residues. Germline CDR1 is MNHNS and CDR2 is SASEGT. The rearrangement links TRBV6-1 to TRBJ2-7, with TRBD1 as a possible D gene (6 bases). The specimen was naive CD8+ T cells from PBMCs. The clonotype was recovered from a man in his late teens or twenties in good health. Some clones in this sample may be carry-over from other donors' samples. The DNA for the CDR3 is TGTGCCAGCAGCCAGGGGAGCTCCTACGAGCAGTACTTC. Encoded protein: CASSQGSSYEQYF.